The present TCR beta chain was sequenced within a study of T cell responses to AZD1222 COVID-19 vaccine. Overall study results and limits: Sampling captured repertoires only after the peak T cell response.

With respect to this clone: Its cognate antigen is unknown.

The assay was immunoSEQ multiplex PCR, and TCRdb's table has in-frame clones only and misses some. The sample includes fewer than 150,000 clones, 89% of them seen just once. This CDR3 spans 18 amino acids. V was clipped by 4 bases and J by 4 bases; unmatched bases: 17. Germline V gene data show CDR1 as SGHNT and CDR2 as YYREEE (reference sequence). The chain links TRBV5-4 to TRBJ1-5; 7 nucleotides align to TRBD1. This receptor was taken from an adult in good health. The sequencing used peripheral blood, collected on day 0 of AZD1222 vaccination. CDR3 loop: CASSTGGGGRVGNQPQHF. The CDR3 nucleotides are TGTGCCAGCAGCACCGGAGGAGGGGGCAGGGTTGGAAATCAGCCCCAGCATTTT.